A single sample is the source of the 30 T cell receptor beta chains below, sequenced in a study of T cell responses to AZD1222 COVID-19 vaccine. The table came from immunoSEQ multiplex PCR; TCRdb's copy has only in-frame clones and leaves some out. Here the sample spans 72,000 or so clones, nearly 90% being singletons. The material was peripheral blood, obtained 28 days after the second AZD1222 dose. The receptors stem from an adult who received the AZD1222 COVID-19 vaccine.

The CDR3 sequence: CASSFLEFNEQFF. The DNA for the CDR3 is TGTGCCAGCAGTTTCCTAGAGTTCAATGAGCAGTTCTTC. The rearrangement uses TRBV12-3 or TRBV12-4 and TRBJ2-1; D not certain. The CDR3 is 13 residues long. V lost 3 bases to trimming and J lost 6 bases, with 9 bases between them.

The CDR3 DNA follows: TGTGCCAGCAGCCGGGACAGAGAAGAGACCCAGTACTTC. Protein product: CASSRDREETQYF. The rearrangement uses TRBV6-5 and TRBJ2-5, with TRBD1 identical over 7 bases. Looked up from germline, CDR1 is MNHEY and CDR2 is SVGAGI. V shed 6 bases, J shed 3 bases, and the junction held 4 bases outside the gene matches. The length of the CDR3 is 13 residues.

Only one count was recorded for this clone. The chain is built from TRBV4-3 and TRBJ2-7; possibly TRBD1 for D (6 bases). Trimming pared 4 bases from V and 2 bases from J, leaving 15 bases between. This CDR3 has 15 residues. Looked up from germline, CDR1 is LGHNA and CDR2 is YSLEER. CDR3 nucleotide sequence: TGCGCCAGCAGCCCCTTGAGGGACACCACCTACGAGCAGTACTTC. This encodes CASSPLRDTTYEQYF.

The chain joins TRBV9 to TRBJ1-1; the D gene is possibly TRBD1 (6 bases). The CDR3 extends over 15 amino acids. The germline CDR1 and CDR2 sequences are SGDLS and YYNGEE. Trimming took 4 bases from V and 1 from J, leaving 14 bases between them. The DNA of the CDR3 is TGTGCCAGCAGCTTTTCACAGGGCGGGAACACTGAAGCTTTCTTT. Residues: CASSFSQGGNTEAFF.

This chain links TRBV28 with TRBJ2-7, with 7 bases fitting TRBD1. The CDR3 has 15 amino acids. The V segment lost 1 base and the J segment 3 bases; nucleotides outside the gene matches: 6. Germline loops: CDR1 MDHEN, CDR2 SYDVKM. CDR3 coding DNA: TGTGCCAGCAGTTTATCCGGGACAGTGAACTACGAGCAGTACTTC. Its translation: CASSLSGTVNYEQYF.

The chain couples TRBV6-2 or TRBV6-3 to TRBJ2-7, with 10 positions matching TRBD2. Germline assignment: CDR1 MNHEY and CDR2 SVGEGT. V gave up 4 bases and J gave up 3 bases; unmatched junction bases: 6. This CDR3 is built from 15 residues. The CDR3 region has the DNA TGTGCCAGCAGTTTTTCTAGCGGGAGAGACTACGAGCAGTACTTC. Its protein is CASSFSSGRDYEQYF.

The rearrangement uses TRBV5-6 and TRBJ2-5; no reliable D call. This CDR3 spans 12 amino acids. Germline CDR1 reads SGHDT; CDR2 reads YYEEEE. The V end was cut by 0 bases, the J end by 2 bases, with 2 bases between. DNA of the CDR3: TGTGCCAGCAGCTTGGTGCAAGAGACCCAGTACTTC. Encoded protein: CASSLVQETQYF.

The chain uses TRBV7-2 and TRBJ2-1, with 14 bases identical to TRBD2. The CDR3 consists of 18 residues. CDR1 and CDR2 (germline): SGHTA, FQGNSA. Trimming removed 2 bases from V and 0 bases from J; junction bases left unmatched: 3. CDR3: CASSLPTSGRGSYNEQFF. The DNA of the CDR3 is TGTGCCAGCAGCTTACCGACTAGCGGGAGGGGCTCCTACAATGAGCAGTTCTTC. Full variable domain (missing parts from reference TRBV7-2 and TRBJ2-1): GAGVSQSPSNKVTEKGKDVELRCDPISGHTALYWYRQSLGQGLEFLIYFQGNSAPDKSGLPSDRFSAERTGGSVSTLTIQRTQQEDSAVYLCASSLPTSGRGSYNEQFFGPGTRLTVL.

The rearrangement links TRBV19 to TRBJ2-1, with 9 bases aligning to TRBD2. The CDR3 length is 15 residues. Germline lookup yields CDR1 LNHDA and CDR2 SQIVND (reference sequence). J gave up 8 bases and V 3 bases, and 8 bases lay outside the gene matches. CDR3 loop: CASSMFQREVDEQFF. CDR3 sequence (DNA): TGTGCCAGTAGTATGTTCCAGCGGGAGGTGGATGAGCAGTTCTTC.

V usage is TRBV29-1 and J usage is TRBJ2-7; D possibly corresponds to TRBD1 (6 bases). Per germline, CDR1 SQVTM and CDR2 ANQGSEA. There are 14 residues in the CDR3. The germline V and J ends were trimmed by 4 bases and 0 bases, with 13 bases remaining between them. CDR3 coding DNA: TGCAGCGTTGCTGGGGGCCCCAGCTCCTACGAGCAGTACTTC. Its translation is CSVAGGPSSYEQYF.

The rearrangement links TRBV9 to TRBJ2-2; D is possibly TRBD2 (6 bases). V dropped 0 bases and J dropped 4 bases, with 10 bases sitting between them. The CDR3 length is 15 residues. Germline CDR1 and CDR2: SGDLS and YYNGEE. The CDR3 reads CASSVGSGATGELFF. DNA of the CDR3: TGTGCCAGCAGCGTAGGTAGCGGTGCCACCGGGGAGCTGTTTTTT.

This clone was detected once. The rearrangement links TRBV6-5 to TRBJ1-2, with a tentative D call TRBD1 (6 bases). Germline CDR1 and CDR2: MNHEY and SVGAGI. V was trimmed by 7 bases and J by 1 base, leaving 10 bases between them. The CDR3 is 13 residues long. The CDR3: CASKDRNNYGYTF. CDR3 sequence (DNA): TGTGCCAGCAAGGACAGAAATAACTATGGCTACACCTTC.

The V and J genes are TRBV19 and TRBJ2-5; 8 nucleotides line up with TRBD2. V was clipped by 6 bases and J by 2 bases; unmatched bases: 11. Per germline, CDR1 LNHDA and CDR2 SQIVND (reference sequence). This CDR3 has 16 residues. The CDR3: CASRNQFRGGQETQYF. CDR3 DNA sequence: TGTGCCAGTAGGAACCAGTTCCGGGGGGGTCAAGAGACCCAGTACTTC.

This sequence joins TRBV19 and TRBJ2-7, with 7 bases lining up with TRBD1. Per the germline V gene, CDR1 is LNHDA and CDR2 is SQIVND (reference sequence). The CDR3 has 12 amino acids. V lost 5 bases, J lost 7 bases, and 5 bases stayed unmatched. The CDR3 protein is CASSARQGEQYF. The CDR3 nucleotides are TGTGCCAGTAGTGCCCGACAGGGAGAGCAGTACTTC.

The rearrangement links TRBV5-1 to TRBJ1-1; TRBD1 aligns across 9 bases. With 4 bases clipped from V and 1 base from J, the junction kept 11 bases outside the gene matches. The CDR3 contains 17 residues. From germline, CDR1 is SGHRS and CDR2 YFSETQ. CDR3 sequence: CASSPVELTGGNTEAFF. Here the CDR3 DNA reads TGCGCCAGCAGCCCAGTCGAATTGACAGGGGGGAACACTGAAGCTTTCTTT.

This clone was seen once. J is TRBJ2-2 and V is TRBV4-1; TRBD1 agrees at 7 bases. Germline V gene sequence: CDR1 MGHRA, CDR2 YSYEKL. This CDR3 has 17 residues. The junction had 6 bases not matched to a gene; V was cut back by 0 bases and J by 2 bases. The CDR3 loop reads CASSQDSRDSNTGELFF. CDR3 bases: TGCGCCAGCAGCCAAGATTCCCGGGACAGCAACACCGGGGAGCTGTTTTTT.

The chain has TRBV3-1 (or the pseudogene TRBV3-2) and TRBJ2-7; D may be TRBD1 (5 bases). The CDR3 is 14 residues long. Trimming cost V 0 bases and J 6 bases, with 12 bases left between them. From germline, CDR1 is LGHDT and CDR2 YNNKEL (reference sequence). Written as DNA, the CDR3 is TGTGCCAGCAGCCAAGATGGCAGGGTGGGCGAGCAGTACTTC. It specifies CASSQDGRVGEQYF.

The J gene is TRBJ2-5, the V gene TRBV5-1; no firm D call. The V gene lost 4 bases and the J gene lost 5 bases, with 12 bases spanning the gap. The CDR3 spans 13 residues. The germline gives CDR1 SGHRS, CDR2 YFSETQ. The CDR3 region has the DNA TGCGCCAGCAGCGCCGACAACTCCGAGACCCAGTACTTC. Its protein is CASSADNSETQYF.

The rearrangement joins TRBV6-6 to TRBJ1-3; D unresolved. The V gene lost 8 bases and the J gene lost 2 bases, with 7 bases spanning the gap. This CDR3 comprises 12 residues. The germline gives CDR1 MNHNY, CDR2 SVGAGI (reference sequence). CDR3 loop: CASAGPGNTIYF. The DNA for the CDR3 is TGTGCCAGCGCTGGTCCTGGAAACACCATATATTTT.

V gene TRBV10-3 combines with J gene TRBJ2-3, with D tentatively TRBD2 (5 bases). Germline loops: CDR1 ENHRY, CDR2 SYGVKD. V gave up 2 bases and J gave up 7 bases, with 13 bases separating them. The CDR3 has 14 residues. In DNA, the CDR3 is TGTGCCATCAGTGAGGCGGGTGCCAAGAATACGCAGTATTTT. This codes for CAISEAGAKNTQYF.

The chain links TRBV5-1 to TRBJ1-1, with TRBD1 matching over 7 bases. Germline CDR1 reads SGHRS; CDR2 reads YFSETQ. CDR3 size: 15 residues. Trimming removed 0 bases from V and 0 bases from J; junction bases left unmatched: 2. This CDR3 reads CASSLDRGMNTEAFF. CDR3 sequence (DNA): TGCGCCAGCAGCTTGGACAGGGGAATGAACACTGAAGCTTTCTTT.

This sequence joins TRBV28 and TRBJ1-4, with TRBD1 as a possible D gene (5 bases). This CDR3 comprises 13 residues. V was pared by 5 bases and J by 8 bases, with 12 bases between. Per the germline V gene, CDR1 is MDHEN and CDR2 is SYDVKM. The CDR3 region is CASSQGLGEKLFF. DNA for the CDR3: TGTGCCAGCAGTCAGGGACTAGGGGAAAAACTGTTTTTT.

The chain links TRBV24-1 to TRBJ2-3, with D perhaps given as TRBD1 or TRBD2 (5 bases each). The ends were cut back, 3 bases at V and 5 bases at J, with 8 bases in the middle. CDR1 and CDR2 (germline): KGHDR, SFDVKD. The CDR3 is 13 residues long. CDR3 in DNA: TGTGCCACCAGTGATGGGACCGAAGATACGCAGTATTTT. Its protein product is CATSDGTEDTQYF.

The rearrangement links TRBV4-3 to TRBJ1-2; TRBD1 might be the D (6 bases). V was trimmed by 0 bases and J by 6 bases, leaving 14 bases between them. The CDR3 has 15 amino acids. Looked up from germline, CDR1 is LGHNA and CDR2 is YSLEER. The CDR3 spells CASSQEMGGADGYTF. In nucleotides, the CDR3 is TGCGCCAGCAGCCAAGAAATGGGGGGCGCAGATGGCTACACCTTC.

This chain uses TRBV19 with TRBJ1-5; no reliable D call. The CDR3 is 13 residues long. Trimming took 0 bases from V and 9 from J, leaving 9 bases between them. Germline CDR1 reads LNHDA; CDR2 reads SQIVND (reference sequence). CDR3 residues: CASSIDSGSPQHF. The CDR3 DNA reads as TGTGCCAGTAGTATAGATTCGGGGTCGCCCCAGCATTTT.

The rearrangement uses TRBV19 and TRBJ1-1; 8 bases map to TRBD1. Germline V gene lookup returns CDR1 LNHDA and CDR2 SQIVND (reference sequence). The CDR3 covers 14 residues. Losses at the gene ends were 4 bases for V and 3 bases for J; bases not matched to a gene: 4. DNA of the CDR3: TGTGCCAGTAGTAGCCAGACAGGGGACACTGAAGCTTTCTTT. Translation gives CASSSQTGDTEAFF.

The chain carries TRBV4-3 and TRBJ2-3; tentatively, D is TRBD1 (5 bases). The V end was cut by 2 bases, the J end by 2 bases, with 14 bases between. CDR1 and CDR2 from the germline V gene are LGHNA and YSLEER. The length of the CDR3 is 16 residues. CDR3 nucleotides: TGCGCCAGCAGCCAACAAAAACAGGATCCCACAGATACGCAGTATTTT. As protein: CASSQQKQDPTDTQYF.

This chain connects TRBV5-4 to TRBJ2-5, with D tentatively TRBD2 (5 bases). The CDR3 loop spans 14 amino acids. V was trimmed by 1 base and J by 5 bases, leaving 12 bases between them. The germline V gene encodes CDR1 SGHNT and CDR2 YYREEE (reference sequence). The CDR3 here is CASSLLGVQETQYF. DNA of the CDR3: TGTGCCAGCAGCTTGCTGGGAGTCCAGGAGACCCAGTACTTC.

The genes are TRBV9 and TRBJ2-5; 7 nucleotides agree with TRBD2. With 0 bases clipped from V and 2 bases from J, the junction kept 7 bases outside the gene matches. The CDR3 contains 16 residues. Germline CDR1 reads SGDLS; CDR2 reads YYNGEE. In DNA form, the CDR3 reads TGTGCCAGCAGCGTAGTAGCTAGCGGAGGTCAAGAGACCCAGTACTTC. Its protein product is CASSVVASGGQETQYF.

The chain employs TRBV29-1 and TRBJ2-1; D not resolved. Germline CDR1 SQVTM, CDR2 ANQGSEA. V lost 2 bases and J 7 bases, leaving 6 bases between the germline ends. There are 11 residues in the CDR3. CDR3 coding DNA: TGCAGCGTTGAAACAGAAAATGAGCAGTTCTTC. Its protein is CSVETENEQFF.